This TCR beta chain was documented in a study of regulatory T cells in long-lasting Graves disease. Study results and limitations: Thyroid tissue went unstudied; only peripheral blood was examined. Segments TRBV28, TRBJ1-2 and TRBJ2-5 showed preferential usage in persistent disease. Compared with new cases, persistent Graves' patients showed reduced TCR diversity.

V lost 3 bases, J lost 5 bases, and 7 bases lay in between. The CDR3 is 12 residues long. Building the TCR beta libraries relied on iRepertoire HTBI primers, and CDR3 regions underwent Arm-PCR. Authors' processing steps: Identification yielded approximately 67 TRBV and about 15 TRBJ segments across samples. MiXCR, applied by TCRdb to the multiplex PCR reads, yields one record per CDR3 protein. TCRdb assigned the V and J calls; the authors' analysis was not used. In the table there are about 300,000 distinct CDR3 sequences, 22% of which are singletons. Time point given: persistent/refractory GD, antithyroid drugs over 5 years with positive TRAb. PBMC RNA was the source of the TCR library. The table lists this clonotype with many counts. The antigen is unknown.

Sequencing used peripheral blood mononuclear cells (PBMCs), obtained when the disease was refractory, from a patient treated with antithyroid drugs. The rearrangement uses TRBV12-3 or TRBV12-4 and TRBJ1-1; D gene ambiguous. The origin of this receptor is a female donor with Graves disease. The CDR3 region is CASSFSFTEAFF. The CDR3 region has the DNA TGTGCCAGCAGTTTTTCTTTTACTGAAGCTTTCTTT.